These T cell receptor beta chains were read from a single sample in a study of T cells in localized non-small cell lung cancer. Libraries were prepared by immunoSEQ multiplex PCR; TCRdb keeps only in-frame clonotypes and omits some of them. The sample records 20,000 to 25,000 clones, more than 75% being singletons. The sequenced sample was peripheral blood, obtained before any cancer treatment. Every receptor here comes from a male donor aged 60 or over with stage I squamous cell lung carcinoma. CDR3s include the opening cysteine and the closing phenylalanine or tryptophan. The order of the fields is V gene, clone size, D gene, J gene, CDR3 protein, CDR3 DNA. D genes are given only for firm matches. Clone size is not always given. Where it is, it says once, few, many or a class for expanded clones.

V: TRBV7-9; size: .; D: .; J: TRBJ1-6; CDR3: CASSLEGAVPLHF; DNA: TGTGCCAGCAGCTTAGAGGGCGCTGTACCCCTCCACTTT
V: TRBV9; size: .; D: TRBD2; J: TRBJ2-1; CDR3: CASSPTSGRYNEQFF; DNA: TGTGCCAGCAGCCCGACTAGCGGGAGGTACAATGAGCAGTTCTTC
V: TRBV7-8; size: .; D: TRBD2; J: TRBJ2-5; CDR3: CASIFGGLALETQYF; DNA: TGTGCCAGCATCTTCGGGGGACTAGCTTTAGAGACCCAGTACTTC
V: TRBV4-3; size: .; D: .; J: TRBJ2-1; CDR3: CASSRGGLSYNEQFF; DNA: TGCGCCAGCAGCCGCGGAGGGCTCTCCTACAATGAGCAGTTCTTC
V: TRBV18; size: .; D: .; J: TRBJ1-2; CDR3: CASSPGTPRVDYGYTF; DNA: TGTGCCAGCTCACCAGGAACCCCCAGGGTTGACTATGGCTACACCTTC
V: TRBV7-2; size: .; D: TRBD1; J: TRBJ1-5; CDR3: CASSFTGGDQPQHF; DNA: TGTGCCAGCAGCTTCACAGGGGGCGATCAGCCCCAGCATTTT
V: TRBV19; size: .; D: .; J: TRBJ2-2; CDR3: CASSMKGVGELFF; DNA: TGTGCCAGTAGTATGAAAGGGGTCGGGGAGCTGTTTTTT
V: TRBV9; size: .; D: TRBD2; J: TRBJ2-1; CDR3: CASSVGLAGPNEQFF; DNA: TGTGCCAGCAGCGTGGGACTAGCGGGACCTAATGAGCAGTTCTTC
V: TRBV9; size: .; D: .; J: TRBJ1-1; CDR3: CASSPRVFEEAFF; DNA: TGTGCCAGCAGCCCCCGGGTCTTCGAGGAAGCTTTCTTT
V: TRBV19; size: .; D: .; J: TRBJ1-1; CDR3: CASSPQGDTEAFF; DNA: TGTGCCAGTAGTCCGCAGGGTGACACTGAAGCTTTCTTT
V: TRBV4-2; size: .; D: TRBD2; J: TRBJ2-7; CDR3: CASTRGGGNYEQYF; DNA: TGTGCCAGTACCCGGGGGGGCGGCAACTACGAGCAGTACTTC
V: TRBV9; size: .; D: .; J: TRBJ1-4; CDR3: CASSVEPRQTGFEKLFF; DNA: TGTGCCAGCAGCGTAGAGCCCAGGCAGACCGGCTTTGAAAAACTGTTTTTT
V: TRBV5-5; size: few; D: .; J: TRBJ1-1; CDR3: CASSLVPGRTEAFF; DNA: TGTGCCAGCAGCTTGGTTCCGGGAAGGACTGAAGCTTTCTTT
V: TRBV7-9; size: .; D: .; J: TRBJ1-1; CDR3: CASGGQLNTEAFF; DNA: TGTGCCAGCGGAGGCCAACTGAACACTGAAGCTTTCTTT
V: TRBV18; size: .; D: .; J: TRBJ1-2; CDR3: CASSQLQGHYGYTF; DNA: TGTGCCAGCTCACAACTACAGGGCCACTATGGCTACACCTTC
V: TRBV5-1; size: .; D: .; J: TRBJ1-2; CDR3: CASSFHGSPNYGYTF; DNA: TGCGCCAGCAGCTTCCACGGTAGTCCTAACTATGGCTACACCTTC
V: TRBV18; size: .; D: .; J: TRBJ2-7; CDR3: CASSPPNSLPYEQYF; DNA: TGTGCCAGCTCACCACCCAATTCGCTTCCCTACGAGCAGTACTTC
V: TRBV6-5; size: .; D: .; J: TRBJ2-4; CDR3: CASSRREDIQYF; DNA: TGTGCCAGCAGCCGAAGGGAGGACATTCAGTACTTC
V: TRBV5-1; size: .; D: TRBD2; J: TRBJ2-7; CDR3: CASSLGAGGYEQYF; DNA: TGCGCCAGCAGCTTGGGAGCGGGGGGATACGAGCAGTACTTC
V: TRBV6-1; size: .; D: TRBD2; J: TRBJ2-5; CDR3: CAGSAGLASETQYF; DNA: TGTGCCGGTTCAGCGGGACTAGCATCGGAGACCCAGTACTTC
V: TRBV6-5; size: .; D: .; J: TRBJ1-3; CDR3: CASSYPDGNTIYF; DNA: TGTGCCAGCAGTTACCCGGATGGAAACACCATATATTTT
V: TRBV7-2; size: few; D: .; J: TRBJ2-7; CDR3: CASSPQPGSNEQYF; DNA: TGTGCCAGCAGCCCCCAGCCAGGGTCTAACGAGCAGTACTTC
V: TRBV7-2; size: .; D: .; J: TRBJ2-5; CDR3: CASSFSMAETQYF; DNA: TGTGCCAGCAGCTTTAGCATGGCAGAGACCCAGTACTTC
V: TRBV5-1; size: .; D: .; J: TRBJ1-2; CDR3: CASSIRANYGYTF; DNA: TGCGCCAGCAGCATCAGGGCTAACTATGGCTACACCTTC